A selection of T cell receptor beta chains follows, all from one sample in a study of long-term antiretroviral therapy in people with HIV. Clones were sequenced by immunoSEQ multiplex PCR, and TCRdb holds only the in-frame ones, with some missing. The table includes around 15,000 clones, roughly 90% detected once. The sequences come from unsorted PBMCs, collected 0.7 years before starting antiretroviral therapy. The receptor set was obtained from a man aged 50 or older with HIV. CDR3s include the opening cysteine and the closing phenylalanine or tryptophan. The D gene is left open where the match is weak. Clone size is given for some rows only: seen once, a few or many times, or a class if the clone is expanded.

CDR3 DNA: TGTGCCAGCAGTGAAACCTATAGCGGGGGCCAATTAAATACGCAGTATTTT
CDR3 protein: CASSETYSGGQLNTQYF
D gene: TRBD2
J gene: TRBJ2-3
clone size: NA
V gene: TRBV6-4

CDR3 DNA: TGCGCCAGCAGCTTGGTTCTGGGGGAGGTTTATACTGAAGCTTTCTTT
CDR3 protein: CASSLVLGEVYTEAFF
D gene: NA
J gene: TRBJ1-1
clone size: once
V gene: TRBV5-1

CDR3 DNA: TGTGCCAGCAGTTACAGTGGTTCGGGGAGCAGAAACATTCAGTACTTC
CDR3 protein: CASSYSGSGSRNIQYF
D gene: NA
J gene: TRBJ2-4
clone size: NA
V gene: TRBV6-5

CDR3 DNA: TGTGCCAGCAGCTTGGCCCCCTATGAGGGGACGGATGGCTACACCTTC
CDR3 protein: CASSLAPYEGTDGYTF
D gene: NA
J gene: TRBJ1-2
clone size: NA
V gene: TRBV5-4

CDR3 DNA: TGTGCCAGCAGCCCCAGACAGGGAGGGGACTATGGCTACACCTTC
CDR3 protein: CASSPRQGGDYGYTF
D gene: TRBD1
J gene: TRBJ1-2
clone size: NA
V gene: TRBV5-6

CDR3 DNA: TGTGCCAGCTCACCAGTGGGGAATGGAGAGACCCAGTACTTC
CDR3 protein: CASSPVGNGETQYF
D gene: NA
J gene: TRBJ2-5
clone size: NA
V gene: TRBV18

CDR3 DNA: TGTGCCACCAGCAGGGGGTCAGCAAGCTCCTACGAGCAGTACTTC
CDR3 protein: CATSRGSASSYEQYF
D gene: NA
J gene: TRBJ2-7
clone size: NA
V gene: TRBV15

CDR3 DNA: TGTGCCAGCAGCGTAGGGGGGACAGGGGACACTGAAGCTTTCTTT
CDR3 protein: CASSVGGTGDTEAFF
D gene: TRBD1
J gene: TRBJ1-1
clone size: NA
V gene: TRBV9

CDR3 DNA: TGTGCCAGCTCTCCACAGGGCCCCATTAATGAAAAACTGTTTTTT
CDR3 protein: CASSPQGPINEKLFF
D gene: NA
J gene: TRBJ1-4
clone size: NA
V gene: TRBV18

CDR3 DNA: TGTGCCATCAGTGAGGCGGCCGGCACTACAAGGGTAGGCTACACCTTC
CDR3 protein: CAISEAAGTTRVGYTF
D gene: NA
J gene: TRBJ1-2
clone size: NA
V gene: TRBV10-3

CDR3 DNA: TGTGCCAGCAGCGTGCCCGAGATATATGGCTACACCTTC
CDR3 protein: CASSVPEIYGYTF
D gene: NA
J gene: TRBJ1-2
clone size: NA
V gene: TRBV28

CDR3 DNA: TGTGCCAGCAGCGTAGGGGTTGGTGCGGGGGATGAGCAGTACTTC
CDR3 protein: CASSVGVGAGDEQYF
D gene: TRBD2
J gene: TRBJ2-7
clone size: medium-sized
V gene: TRBV9

CDR3 DNA: TGTGCCAGCAGTTTCCGGGACGGTGAAGCTTTCTTT
CDR3 protein: CASSFRDGEAFF
D gene: NA
J gene: TRBJ1-1
clone size: NA
V gene: TRBV27

CDR3 DNA: TGCGCCAGCAGCTTGTACTACGAGCAGTACTTC
CDR3 protein: CASSLYYEQYF
D gene: NA
J gene: TRBJ2-7
clone size: NA
V gene: TRBV5-1

CDR3 DNA: TGTGCCAGCAGTTTCCCTCGGGGAACAACCGAGCAGTACTTC
CDR3 protein: CASSFPRGTTEQYF
D gene: NA
J gene: TRBJ2-7
clone size: NA
V gene: TRBV28

CDR3 DNA: TGTGCCAGCACCTCGGGGACAGGGTACCTTGGGTATGGCTACACCTTC
CDR3 protein: CASTSGTGYLGYGYTF
D gene: TRBD1
J gene: TRBJ1-2
clone size: NA
V gene: TRBV5-8

CDR3 DNA: TGTGCCAGCTCGAGAGGAGGGTTGGACACTGAAGCTTTCTTT
CDR3 protein: CASSRGGLDTEAFF
D gene: NA
J gene: TRBJ1-1
clone size: once
V gene: TRBV18

CDR3 DNA: TGTGCTAGCGCCCGAGGGCAGGGGGCCGGGGAGACCCAGTACTTC
CDR3 protein: CASARGQGAGETQYF
D gene: TRBD1
J gene: TRBJ2-5
clone size: NA
V gene: TRBV7-7

CDR3 DNA: TGTGCCAGCAGTTGGGCTAGCGGGAGGGCCAGGTCCGGGGAGCTGTTTTTT
CDR3 protein: CASSWASGRARSGELFF
D gene: TRBD2
J gene: TRBJ2-2
clone size: NA
V gene: TRBV25-1

CDR3 DNA: TGTGCCAGCAGCGCACAGGGCAACACTGAAGCTTTCTTT
CDR3 protein: CASSAQGNTEAFF
D gene: NA
J gene: TRBJ1-1
clone size: NA
V gene: TRBV7-3

CDR3 DNA: TGTGCCAGCAGCTTCCAGGGGGCGGTACCAGATACGCAGTATTTT
CDR3 protein: CASSFQGAVPDTQYF
D gene: TRBD1
J gene: TRBJ2-3
clone size: NA
V gene: TRBV7-6

CDR3 DNA: TGTGCCAGCAGCCGGAGCGGCGACGGTAATGAGCAGTTCTTC
CDR3 protein: CASSRSGDGNEQFF
D gene: NA
J gene: TRBJ2-1
clone size: NA
V gene: TRBV5-4

CDR3 DNA: TGTGCCAGCAGTTCCACCACAGATACGCAGTATTTT
CDR3 protein: CASSSTTDTQYF
D gene: NA
J gene: TRBJ2-3
clone size: NA
V gene: TRBV27

CDR3 DNA: TGTGCCAGCAGCTTTACGGCCAGGGGTGGTCAGCCCCAGCATTTT
CDR3 protein: CASSFTARGGQPQHF
D gene: NA
J gene: TRBJ1-5
clone size: hyperexpanded
V gene: TRBV5-5

CDR3 DNA: TGTGCCAGCAGCTTAGTGTGGAGCCAAGAGACCCAGTACTTC
CDR3 protein: CASSLVWSQETQYF
D gene: NA
J gene: TRBJ2-5
clone size: few
V gene: TRBV7-9

CDR3 DNA: TGCGCCAGCAGCATAACCGGGACAGACCAAGAGACCCAGTACTTC
CDR3 protein: CASSITGTDQETQYF
D gene: TRBD1
J gene: TRBJ2-5
clone size: NA
V gene: TRBV5-1

CDR3 DNA: TGCGCCAGCAGCTTGGGGGACAGGGGGCGGACTGAAGCTTTCTTT
CDR3 protein: CASSLGDRGRTEAFF
D gene: TRBD1
J gene: TRBJ1-1
clone size: NA
V gene: TRBV5-1

CDR3 DNA: TGTGCCAGCCCACTTATGAGGGGGGAGACCCAGTACTTC
CDR3 protein: CASPLMRGETQYF
D gene: NA
J gene: TRBJ2-5
clone size: NA
V gene: TRBV7-3

CDR3 DNA: TGTGCCAGCAGCCAGGACAGGGGGCATGGCTACACCTTC
CDR3 protein: CASSQDRGHGYTF
D gene: TRBD1
J gene: TRBJ1-2
clone size: NA
V gene: TRBV6-6

CDR3 DNA: TGTGCCTGGAGTGTTTTACGGGCAGATACGCAGTATTTT
CDR3 protein: CAWSVLRADTQYF
D gene: NA
J gene: TRBJ2-3
clone size: NA
V gene: TRBV30

CDR3 DNA: TGCGCCAGCAGGGGGACCGCTGGGGCCAACGTCCTGACTTTC
CDR3 protein: CASRGTAGANVLTF
D gene: NA
J gene: TRBJ2-6
clone size: NA
V gene: TRBV5-1

CDR3 DNA: TGCAGCGCCCTAATGGACACTGACAATCAGCCCCAGCATTTT
CDR3 protein: CSALMDTDNQPQHF
D gene: NA
J gene: TRBJ1-5
clone size: NA
V gene: TRBV29-1

CDR3 DNA: TGTGCCAGTAGAAGGGATGAAGCTTTCTTT
CDR3 protein: CASRRDEAFF
D gene: NA
J gene: TRBJ1-1
clone size: NA
V gene: TRBV19

CDR3 DNA: TGTGCCAGCAGTTATTACGTCGGGACAGGCTATGGCTACACCTTC
CDR3 protein: CASSYYVGTGYGYTF
D gene: TRBD1
J gene: TRBJ1-2
clone size: NA
V gene: TRBV6-5

CDR3 DNA: TGTGCCAGCTCACATGGAAATTCACCCCTCCACTTT
CDR3 protein: CASSHGNSPLHF
D gene: NA
J gene: TRBJ1-6
clone size: once
V gene: TRBV18

CDR3 DNA: TGTGCCAGCAGTGAAGCGAGGGACGGCTACGACTACACCTTC
CDR3 protein: CASSEARDGYDYTF
D gene: NA
J gene: TRBJ1-2
clone size: NA
V gene: TRBV6-1

CDR3 DNA: TGCGCCAGCAGCCGCAATACACAGGGGTCAAACTACGAGCAGTACTTC
CDR3 protein: CASSRNTQGSNYEQYF
D gene: TRBD1
J gene: TRBJ2-7
clone size: NA
V gene: TRBV4-1

CDR3 DNA: TGTGCCAGCAGCTTAGTTGGGGAGAACGAGCAGTACTTC
CDR3 protein: CASSLVGENEQYF
D gene: NA
J gene: TRBJ2-7
clone size: once
V gene: TRBV11-2

CDR3 DNA: TGTGCCAGCAGCCAATTGGGACAGGGCTCCTACGAGCAGTACTTC
CDR3 protein: CASSQLGQGSYEQYF
D gene: TRBD1
J gene: TRBJ2-7
clone size: NA
V gene: TRBV4-2

CDR3 DNA: TGTGCCAGCAGCCTACGACTCGCGGGAAACACAGATACGCAGTATTTT
CDR3 protein: CASSLRLAGNTDTQYF
D gene: NA
J gene: TRBJ2-3
clone size: NA
V gene: TRBV5-4

CDR3 DNA: TGTGCCAGCAGCCCCCTCGGCCACATGAACACCGGGGAGCTGTTTTTT
CDR3 protein: CASSPLGHMNTGELFF
D gene: NA
J gene: TRBJ2-2
clone size: NA
V gene: TRBV5-6

CDR3 DNA: TGTGCCAGCAGCCCGCCGGGACTCCCGACCGGAGCCAAAAACATTCAGTACTTC
CDR3 protein: CASSPPGLPTGAKNIQYF
D gene: NA
J gene: TRBJ2-4
clone size: NA
V gene: TRBV5-4

CDR3 DNA: TGTGCCAGCTCCCGGGGAAAAGGCCCGAACACCGGGGAGCTGTTTTTT
CDR3 protein: CASSRGKGPNTGELFF
D gene: NA
J gene: TRBJ2-2
clone size: NA
V gene: TRBV18

CDR3 DNA: TGCGCCAGCAGCATCAATTCCGGGACAGGGGGAGTGCGGCAGTACTTC
CDR3 protein: CASSINSGTGGVRQYF
D gene: TRBD1
J gene: TRBJ2-7
clone size: NA
V gene: TRBV5-1

CDR3 DNA: TGCGCCAGCAGACCTGATGGGGGCGCGAACACTGAAGCTTTCTTT
CDR3 protein: CASRPDGGANTEAFF
D gene: NA
J gene: TRBJ1-1
clone size: NA
V gene: TRBV5-1

CDR3 DNA: TGTGCCAGTGGGGGTGGGTATAGCAATCAGCCCCAGCATTTT
CDR3 protein: CASGGGYSNQPQHF
D gene: NA
J gene: TRBJ1-5
clone size: NA
V gene: TRBV19

CDR3 DNA: TGTGCCAGCAGGGGGCGGGTCCTCTCCACAGATACGCAGTATTTT
CDR3 protein: CASRGRVLSTDTQYF
D gene: NA
J gene: TRBJ2-3
clone size: NA
V gene: TRBV27

CDR3 DNA: TGCAGTGCTAGAGTAAGGGATACGCAGTATTTT
CDR3 protein: CSARVRDTQYF
D gene: NA
J gene: TRBJ2-3
clone size: once
V gene: TRBV20-1

CDR3 DNA: TGTGCCAGCAGTTCCCGGGGAAGAACAGGGCCCAGTTCACCCCTCCACTTT
CDR3 protein: CASSSRGRTGPSSPLHF
D gene: NA
J gene: TRBJ1-6
clone size: NA
V gene: TRBV28

CDR3 DNA: TGTGCCAGCAGCCCACCGTTAGTAACCAGAGGGGAGCTGTTTTTT
CDR3 protein: CASSPPLVTRGELFF
D gene: NA
J gene: TRBJ2-2
clone size: once
V gene: TRBV6-5

CDR3 DNA: TGTGCCATCAGGGACTACGAGGGCAATGGCTACACCTTC
CDR3 protein: CAIRDYEGNGYTF
D gene: NA
J gene: TRBJ1-2
clone size: NA
V gene: TRBV10-3

CDR3 DNA: TGTGCCAGCAGCTTAGCGGGCAGAAACTACGAGCAGTACTTC
CDR3 protein: CASSLAGRNYEQYF
D gene: NA
J gene: TRBJ2-7
clone size: NA
V gene: TRBV7-9

CDR3 DNA: TGTGCCAGCAGCTTGGGACCAGTTGTTGGCTCCTACGAGCAGTACTTC
CDR3 protein: CASSLGPVVGSYEQYF
D gene: NA
J gene: TRBJ2-7
clone size: NA
V gene: TRBV5-6

CDR3 DNA: TGTGCCAGCAGCCAACCTAGACTAGCGGGGGGCAATGAGCAGTTCTTC
CDR3 protein: CASSQPRLAGGNEQFF
D gene: TRBD2
J gene: TRBJ2-1
clone size: NA
V gene: TRBV6-6

CDR3 DNA: TGTGCCAGCAGTTACGGGGGCACTGAAGCTTTCTTT
CDR3 protein: CASSYGGTEAFF
D gene: NA
J gene: TRBJ1-1
clone size: NA
V gene: TRBV6-6